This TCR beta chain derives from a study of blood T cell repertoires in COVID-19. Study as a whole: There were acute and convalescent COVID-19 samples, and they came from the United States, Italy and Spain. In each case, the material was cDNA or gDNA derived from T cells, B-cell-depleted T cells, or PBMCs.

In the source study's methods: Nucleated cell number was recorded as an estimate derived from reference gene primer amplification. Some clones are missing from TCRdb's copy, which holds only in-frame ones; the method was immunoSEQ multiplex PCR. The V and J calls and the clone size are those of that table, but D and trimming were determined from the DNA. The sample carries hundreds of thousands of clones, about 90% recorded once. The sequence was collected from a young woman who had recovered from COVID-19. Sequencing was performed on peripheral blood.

For the CDR3, the DNA is TGCAGCGTCCGACTAGCGGGAGATAATGAGCAGTTCTTC. Translation: CSVRLAGDNEQFF. The chain carries TRBV29-1 and TRBJ2-1, with TRBD2 identical over 12 bases. CDR3 length equals 13 residues. Germline CDR1 SQVTM, CDR2 ANQGSEA. With V trimmed by 6 bases and J by 7 bases, 4 bases remained unmatched.